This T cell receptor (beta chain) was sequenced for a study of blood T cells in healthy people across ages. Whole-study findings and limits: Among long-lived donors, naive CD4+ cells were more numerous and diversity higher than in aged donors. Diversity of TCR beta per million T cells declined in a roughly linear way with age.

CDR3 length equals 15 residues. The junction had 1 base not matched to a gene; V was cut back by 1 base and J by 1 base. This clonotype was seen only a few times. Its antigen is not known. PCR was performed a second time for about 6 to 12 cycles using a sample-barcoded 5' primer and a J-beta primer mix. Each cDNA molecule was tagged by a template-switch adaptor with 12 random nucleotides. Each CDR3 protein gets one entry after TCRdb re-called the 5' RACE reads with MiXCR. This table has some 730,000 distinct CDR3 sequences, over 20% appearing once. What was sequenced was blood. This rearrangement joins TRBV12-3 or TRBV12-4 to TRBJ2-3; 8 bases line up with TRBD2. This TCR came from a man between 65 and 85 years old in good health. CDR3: CASSLGTSRTDTQYF. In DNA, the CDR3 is TGTGCCAGCAGTTTAGGGACTAGCCGCACAGATACGCAGTATTTT.